The 10 T cell receptor beta chains below all came from one sample that was sequenced in a study of cytomegalovirus exposure and HLA in healthy donors. It was with 60 Vbeta and 13 Jbeta primers that the PCR ran. TCRdb keeps only in-frame clones here, not all; method: immunoSEQ multiplex PCR. The sample consists of 100,000 to 150,000 clones, around three quarters of them appearing once. The sequenced sample was PBMCs. These receptors all come from a man in his fifties or sixties in good health and CMV-seropositive.

This clone occurred a few times. The V gene is TRBV7-9, the J gene TRBJ1-1; TRBD1 might be the D (5 bases). The CDR3 covers 14 residues. Germline values: CDR1 SEHNR, CDR2 FQNEAQ (reference sequence). The V and J ends lost 5 bases and 4 bases respectively, with 14 bases between them. CDR3 bases: TGTGCCAGCAGCCCTTCAGGAGGGGCCACTGAAGCTTTCTTT. Its translation is CASSPSGGATEAFF.

V is TRBV19 and J is TRBJ1-2; tentatively, D is TRBD1 (6 bases). Germline loops: CDR1 LNHDA, CDR2 SQIVND (reference sequence). The CDR3 runs 13 residues. With 10 bases removed from V and 2 bases from J, the gap between germline ends came to 14 bases. The CDR3 protein is CATSPTGNYGYTF. CDR3 bases: TGTGCCACCTCCCCCACAGGGAACTATGGCTACACCTTC.

The chain carries TRBV28 and TRBJ1-3; no definite D call. The V gene lost 2 bases and the J gene lost 0 bases, with 8 bases spanning the gap. The CDR3 contains 15 residues. Germline CDR1 MDHEN, CDR2 SYDVKM. This CDR3 is CASSLMRNSGNTIYF. The CDR3 nucleotides are TGTGCCAGCAGTTTAATGCGGAACTCTGGAAACACCATATATTTT.

The J gene is TRBJ2-7, the V gene TRBV5-4; D is unresolved. This CDR3 is built from 15 residues. Germline V gives CDR1 SGHNT, CDR2 YYREEE (reference sequence). V was shortened by 0 bases and J by 6 bases, with 16 bases between the two germline ends. The CDR3 DNA reads as TGTGCCAGCAGCTTGGGGTCTAACCGCCCCGGCGAGCAGTACTTC. Translating it yields CASSLGSNRPGEQYF.

The CDR3 DNA reads TGCGCCAGCAGCTTTAGGCCGGCTTGGGGTGACAGACCTGGACAGGGCACCTACGAGCAGTACTTC. Its protein product is CASSFRPAWGDRPGQGTYEQYF. V and J are TRBV5-1 and TRBJ2-7; 8 nucleotides match TRBD1. J lost 2 bases, V lost 2 bases, and 27 bases had no gene match. CDR1 is SGHRS and CDR2 is YFSETQ in the germline V gene. CDR3 length: 22 amino acids.

This chain links TRBV5-4 with TRBJ2-2; 7 bases agree with TRBD1. In germline, CDR1 is SGHNT, CDR2 YYREEE (reference sequence). The length of the CDR3 is 15 residues. Trimming took 5 bases from V and 4 from J; bases not matched to a gene: 8. The CDR3 bases are TGTGCCAGCAGTCGGGACAGCCTTAGCACCGGGGAGCTGTTTTTT. Protein sequence: CASSRDSLSTGELFF.

The CDR3 is CASSLEPAYEQYF. The CDR3, as DNA: TGTGCCAGCAGCTTGGAACCAGCCTACGAGCAGTACTTC. This sequence joins TRBV5-5 and TRBJ2-7; D ambiguous. CDR3 length: 13 residues. Germline V gene sequence: CDR1 SGHKS, CDR2 YYEKEE (reference sequence). Trimming shortened V by 0 bases and J by 2 bases, and 6 bases separated the two germline ends.

The J gene is TRBJ1-4, the V gene TRBV6-1; 7 nucleotides line up with TRBD1. The germline CDR1 and CDR2 sequences are MNHNS and SASEGT. The CDR3 extends over 15 amino acids. With 4 bases clipped from V and 7 bases from J, the junction kept 9 bases outside the gene matches. CDR3 sequence: CASSGDRAYGEKLFF. DNA for the CDR3: TGTGCCAGCAGTGGAGACAGGGCCTATGGTGAAAAACTGTTTTTT.

The CDR3 is CASSQERQGAFGANVLTF. The CDR3 DNA sequence: TGTGCCAGCAGCCAAGAGCGTCAGGGGGCGTTTGGGGCCAACGTCCTGACTTTC. The chain couples TRBV4-2 to TRBJ2-6; TRBD1 matches 8 bases. This CDR3 contains 18 residues. Germline CDR1 is LGHNA and CDR2 is YNFKEQ. The V segment lost 0 bases and the J segment 3 bases; nucleotides outside the gene matches: 7.

The chain couples TRBV4-1 to TRBJ1-5, with D uncertain. The germline V gene has CDR1 MGHRA and CDR2 YSYEKL. Trimming left V 7 bases short and J 0 bases short, with 16 bases between. This CDR3 has 16 amino acids. The chain's CDR3 is CASTPEGADSNQPQHF. In DNA, the CDR3 is TGCGCCAGCACCCCGGAGGGAGCGGATAGCAATCAGCCCCAGCATTTT.